This TCR beta chain was documented in a study of blood T cell repertoires in COVID-19 (dated by TCRdb to 2018 to 2021). For context, the study as a whole: Samples from collaborators originated in the United States, Italy and Spain and spanned both the acute and convalescent phases of COVID-19. Subjects who had been exposed to COVID-19, were actively infected with it, or had recovered from it provided the deeply sampled blood TCRbeta repertoires that made up the dataset. HLA class I and class II types, where available, came from metadata supplied by the sample provider rather than from assay-based typing. The samples were drawn from two sources: the first 160 participants of the ongoing ImmuneRACE study, and 1,000 to 1,500 subjects contributed by 6 global collaborators. The prospective study material was composed of cDNA or gDNA derived from T cells, B-cell-depleted T cells, or PBMCs. A de-identified subject ID, COVID-19 status, age in years and sex were almost always included in the sample metadata. The repertoires were released in a freely available public database intended as a resource for research on the immune response to SARS-CoV-2. Overall results and qualifications from the work: How much clinical and demographic metadata was included differed by source and by participant, and the metadata was provided uncurated.

The collaborating institutions used their own protocols to collect whole blood in K2EDTA tubes. For TCRbeta analysis, collaborators shipped samples as frozen whole blood, isolated PBMCs, or DNA extracted from either of those sample types. Germline trimming amounts to 1 base on V and 14 bases on J, with 12 as the count of junction bases outside the gene matches. Sequences SGHDT (CDR1) and YYEEEE (CDR2) are obtained from the germline V gene. The CDR3 goes from the cysteine to the phenylalanine over 15 residues. Only the CDR3 DNA stays, 45 bases, in frame from base 1. As regards this clone: The target of this receptor is not known. No base quality values were provided; no much bigger clone lies one nucleotide off.

TCRbeta CDR3 regions were amplified from genomic DNA by means of the immunoSEQ Assay, a bias-controlled multiplex PCR. Processing in the source paper ran as follows. The number of nucleated cells in each sample was estimated from the amplification of reference gene primers within the assay. To quantify the absolute abundance of each unique TCRbeta CDR3 rearrangement, sequence reads were collapsed and filtered. For each sample, productive Simpson clonality was calculated as the square root of Simpson's diversity index over productive rearrangements. In TCRdb, the immuneACCESS table is reduced to in-frame sequences with V and J assigned. These tables do not hold every clone; where another copy was compared, an unresolved V gene accounts for under half, and the others remain unexplained. Clonal size and the V and J genes are those of that table, whereas D and trimming came from the DNA. Within this sample are some 42,000 clones, with roughly 88% of them counted one time only. 2.4% of the sample is taken by the ten largest.

The TCR originated in a human donor in a cohort sampled during active COVID-19. This sequence uses TRBV5-6 and TRBJ1-4; 9 of the junction bases match TRBD1. Sequencing was performed on peripheral blood. The nucleotide sequence reads TGTGCCAGCAGCTTGTCCTGGACAGGGGAGTCGGTTCTGTTTTTT. Its translation is CASSLSWTGESVLFF.